A single sample is the source of the 9 T cell receptor beta chains below, sequenced in a study of cytomegalovirus exposure and HLA in healthy donors. Primers for the PCR totalled 60 Vbeta and 13 Jbeta. The assay was immunoSEQ multiplex PCR, and TCRdb's table has in-frame clones only and misses some. The table lists about 120,000 clones, approximately 80% of them singletons. Sequences were obtained from PBMCs. These receptors were collected from a man between 18 and 35 years old in good health and CMV-seropositive.

V is TRBV18 and J is TRBJ1-2, with TRBD1 matching over 9 bases. CDR3 length equals 15 residues. In germline, CDR1 is KGHSH, CDR2 LQKENI. V was pared by 0 bases and J by 4 bases, with 3 bases of the junction left unmatched. This chain's CDR3 is CASSPPEDRGYGYTF. Here the CDR3 DNA reads TGTGCCAGCTCACCACCGGAGGACAGGGGCTATGGCTACACCTTC.

The chain couples TRBV30 to TRBJ1-1; TRBD1 matches at 7 bases. Germline CDR1 and CDR2: GTSNPN and SVGIG (reference sequence). The CDR3 is 14 amino acids. Trimming at V came to 1 base and at J to 8 bases, leaving 10 bases not matched to a gene. CDR3: CAWSAIIQGLEAFF. The CDR3 nucleotides are TGTGCCTGGAGTGCCATCATACAGGGGCTGGAAGCTTTCTTT. Using reference TRBV30 and TRBJ1-1 for the parts outside the CDR3, the full variable domain is SQTIHQWPATLVQPVGSPLSLECTVEGTSNPNLYWYRQAAGRGLQLLFYSVGIGQISSEVPQNLSASRPQDRQFILSSKKLLLSDSGFYLCAWSAIIQGLEAFFGQGTRLTVV.

This rearrangement joins TRBV5-1 to TRBJ2-5; 8 bases agree with TRBD1. Losses at the gene ends were 3 bases for V and 3 bases for J; bases not matched to a gene: 1. Looked up from germline, CDR1 is SGHRS and CDR2 is YFSETQ. The CDR3 has 13 amino acids. CDR3 in amino acids: CASSSTGEETQYF. CDR3 bases: TGCGCCAGCAGCTCGACAGGGGAAGAGACCCAGTACTTC.

The chain carries TRBV7-9 and TRBJ1-2; TRBD1 matches 9 bases. CDR3 length: 15 amino acids. CDR1 is SEHNR and CDR2 is FQNEAQ in the germline V gene (reference sequence). The ends lost 5 bases at V and 3 bases at J; junction bases unmatched: 7. This chain's CDR3 is CASSARTGVHYGYTF. The CDR3 DNA is TGTGCCAGCAGCGCACGGACAGGGGTTCACTATGGCTACACCTTC.

This clone was seen a handful of times. The CDR3 reads CASSGQGWREQYF. The DNA of the CDR3 is TGTGCCAGCAGTGGACAGGGATGGAGGGAGCAGTACTTC. V usage is TRBV25-1 and J usage is TRBJ2-7, with TRBD1 identical over 7 bases. The CDR3 is made up of 13 amino acids. Per the germline V gene, CDR1 is MGHDK and CDR2 is SYGVNS. Losses at the gene ends were 4 bases for V and 7 bases for J; bases not matched to a gene: 7.

The CDR3 reads CASSREATNEKLFF. CDR3 bases: TGTGCCAGCAGCAGAGAGGCAACTAATGAAAAACTGTTTTTT. J is TRBJ1-4 and V is TRBV2; D is undetermined. Germline CDR1 SNHLY, CDR2 FYNNEI. Trimming left V 6 bases short and J 0 bases short, with 8 bases between. This CDR3 contains 14 residues.

This clone was seen once. The J gene is TRBJ2-1, the V gene TRBV11-2, with D hard to call. The CDR3 totals 16 residues. Germline CDR1 is SGHAT and CDR2 is FQNNGV. Deletions cut 1 base from V and 8 bases from J, with 18 bases between. The CDR3 DNA sequence: TGTGCCAGCAGCTTAGTGCGTAACTACCGTCCATATGAGCAGTTCTTC. Translated, it gives CASSLVRNYRPYEQFF.

The chain employs TRBV19 and TRBJ2-1; TRBD2 matches at 10 bases. CDR3 length: 15 residues. Germline values: CDR1 LNHDA, CDR2 SQIVND (reference sequence). Losses at the gene ends were 7 bases for V and 7 bases for J; bases not matched to a gene: 10. CDR3 sequence reads: CASIPSGSGRNEQFF. As DNA, the CDR3 is TGTGCCAGTATTCCTAGCGGGAGTGGAAGGAATGAGCAGTTCTTC.

V gene TRBV29-1 combines with J gene TRBJ2-3, with 12 bases fitting TRBD2. Germline trimming cut 0 bases from V and 4 bases from J; bases unmatched to any gene: 8. The CDR3 spans 17 residues. Per the germline V gene, CDR1 is SQVTM and CDR2 is ANQGSEA. CDR3 residues: CSVEDLGLAGHSDTQYF. The CDR3 nucleotides are TGCAGCGTTGAAGATCTCGGACTAGCGGGGCACTCAGATACGCAGTATTTT.